In its sample, the clone carrying this T cell receptor beta chain was seen a few times. This entry is derived from a study of cytomegalovirus exposure and HLA in healthy donors. The germline CDR1 and CDR2 sequences are LNHDA and SQIVND (reference sequence). CDR3 length equals 13 residues. Trimming cost V 4 bases and J 4 bases, with 10 bases left between them. Researchers ran the PCR with 60 Vbeta and 13 Jbeta primers. Some clones are missing from TCRdb's copy, which holds only in-frame ones; the method was immunoSEQ multiplex PCR. The sample lists 200,000 to 250,000 clones; 75% to 85% were seen once. This TCR came from a woman aged 60-70 years in good health and CMV-seropositive. The sequenced sample was PBMCs. V and J are TRBV19 and TRBJ1-2; unclear D gene. In DNA form, the CDR3 reads TGTGCCAGTAGTAGGGCAGCCGGCTATGGCTACACCTTC. Encoded protein: CASSRAAGYGYTF.